This TCR beta chain was recovered during a study of graft-versus-host responses after intestinal transplantation. Study summary: Each recipient received a multivisceral, liver-intestinal, or isolated intestinal graft. Induction using anti-thymocyte globulin, followed by tacrolimus and steroids for around 3 years, was given to all recipients.

Germline V gene lookup returns CDR1 MGHRA and CDR2 YSYEKL. The V segment lost 4 bases and the J segment 5 bases; nucleotides outside the gene matches: 8. CDR3 length: 15 residues. This clone has a single count. Antigen specificity is unknown. The assay was immunoSEQ multiplex PCR, and TCRdb's table has in-frame clones only and misses some. The sample has over 90,000 clones, 90% to 95% seen once; the top ten hold roughly 0.5%. The sequencing here drew on unstimulated CD8+ T cells sorted from spleen or lymph node cells, taken before intestinal transplant. This chain uses TRBV4-1 with TRBJ2-5; 9 bases match TRBD1. The sequence came from a human donor who received an intestinal transplant. The CDR3 sequence is CASSPPKDRGETQYF. CDR3 nucleotides: TGCGCCAGCAGCCCTCCGAAAGACAGGGGGGAGACCCAGTACTTC.